The source of this TCR beta chain is a study of CD8 T cells in Susac syndrome. TEMRA cells were FACS-enriched, with CD8+ and CD4+ T cells isolated negatively. V lost 3 bases, J lost 4 bases, and 16 bases lay in between. Germline lookup yields CDR1 SGHDT and CDR2 YYEEEE. CDR3 length: 15 amino acids. It was with random hexamers that 0.5 to 1 ug RNA was reverse transcribed. Amplification of TCR beta CDR3 across 54 Vbeta and 13 Jbeta was performed with immunoSEQ multiplex PCR. Each CDR3 protein gets one entry after TCRdb re-called the immunoSEQ multiplex PCR reads with MiXCR. The sample holds tens of thousands of distinct CDR3 sequences; 93% are singletons and the top ten take about 0.51%.

The chain combines TRBV5-6 with TRBJ1-1; D perhaps matches TRBD1 (5 bases). This sequence originates from a human donor with multiple sclerosis. Sequenced sample: CD8+ T cells from PBMCs. The CDR3 spells CASSWPGVVSTEAFF. CDR3 coding DNA: TGTGCCAGCAGCTGGCCGGGGGTAGTGAGCACTGAAGCTTTCTTT.